These T cell receptor beta chains were read from a single sample in a study of PD-1 blockade in classical Hodgkin lymphoma. Here immunoSEQ multiplex PCR was the method, and the copy in TCRdb shows in-frame clones only, minus some. The sample records 110,000 or so clones, about nine tenths being singletons. The sample was peripheral blood mononuclear cells (PBMCs), taken before the second cycle of nivolumab. These receptors originate from a human donor with classical Hodgkin lymphoma. The conserved cysteine and the conserved F or W are not part of the CDR3 here. Fields, in order: CDR3 protein, V gene, CDR3 length.

CDR3 protein: ASSFGRMNTEAF
V gene: TRBV27
CDR3 length: 12

CDR3 protein: ASSIQMDTQY
V gene: TRBV19
CDR3 length: 10

CDR3 protein: ASSPGQGFIEAF
V gene: TRBV5-6
CDR3 length: 12

CDR3 protein: ASSSNGASGSPGANVLT
V gene: TRBV11-2
CDR3 length: 17

CDR3 protein: ASSPGRAETEAF
V gene: TRBV5-1
CDR3 length: 12

CDR3 protein: ASSPKWDGNIQY
V gene: TRBV18
CDR3 length: 12

CDR3 protein: ASLKGTSGRAYNEQF
V gene: TRBV27
CDR3 length: 15

CDR3 protein: ASRGEGAPGNTIY
V gene: TRBV5-5
CDR3 length: 13

CDR3 protein: ASRTTRFEQF
V gene: TRBV11-2
CDR3 length: 10

CDR3 protein: ASRETGKRGETQY
V gene: TRBV6-6
CDR3 length: 13

CDR3 protein: ASSELAGYNEQF
V gene: TRBV2
CDR3 length: 12

CDR3 protein: ASSLDTGSYEQY
V gene: TRBV7-2
CDR3 length: 12

CDR3 protein: SAWGQGVGYT
V gene: TRBV29-1
CDR3 length: 10

CDR3 protein: ASSLAVAGRFVADTQY
V gene: TRBV7-9
CDR3 length: 16

CDR3 protein: AWSVDRGNEKLF
V gene: TRBV30
CDR3 length: 12

CDR3 protein: ASTRNQGGTGELF
V gene: TRBV6-6
CDR3 length: 13

CDR3 protein: ASSQTSGRNDEQF
V gene: TRBV7-7
CDR3 length: 13

CDR3 protein: ASSQGLGGDYGYT
V gene: TRBV27
CDR3 length: 13

CDR3 protein: ASSRVYNEQF
V gene: TRBV5-8
CDR3 length: 10

CDR3 protein: ASSTDTDNQPQH
V gene: TRBV6-1
CDR3 length: 12

CDR3 protein: ASSSGELNTEAF
V gene: TRBV5-1
CDR3 length: 12

CDR3 protein: ASSWSNPNEQY
V gene: TRBV13
CDR3 length: 11

CDR3 protein: ASSQRALSGNEQF
V gene: TRBV7-2
CDR3 length: 13

CDR3 protein: ASSSTGHITEAF
V gene: TRBV7-6
CDR3 length: 12

CDR3 protein: ASSFVGRSSYEQY
V gene: TRBV11-2
CDR3 length: 13

CDR3 protein: ASSLGSGGAYTEAF
V gene: TRBV5-1
CDR3 length: 14

CDR3 protein: ASSPWDSLNIQY
V gene: TRBV27
CDR3 length: 12

CDR3 protein: ASSYSGQGPEAF
V gene: TRBV6-5
CDR3 length: 12

CDR3 protein: ASSQTRTAGEWVQETQY
V gene: TRBV9
CDR3 length: 17

CDR3 protein: ATEGLHTGELF
V gene: TRBV15
CDR3 length: 11

CDR3 protein: ASSINGGTLGVNEQF
V gene: TRBV19
CDR3 length: 15

CDR3 protein: ASSPGTSGSSYNEQF
V gene: TRBV4-1
CDR3 length: 15

CDR3 protein: ASRRTGLGYT
V gene: TRBV7-2
CDR3 length: 10

CDR3 protein: ASSKSRTGGEETQY
V gene: TRBV27
CDR3 length: 14

CDR3 protein: ASSQDPPEWAGEQY
V gene: TRBV4-2
CDR3 length: 14

CDR3 protein: ASSIRAETEAF
V gene: TRBV19
CDR3 length: 11

CDR3 protein: ASSLGQGDTGELF
V gene: TRBV28
CDR3 length: 13

CDR3 protein: ASSNRPPGELF
V gene: TRBV11-3
CDR3 length: 11

CDR3 protein: ASSAGTPTFTEQY
V gene: TRBV5-1
CDR3 length: 13

CDR3 protein: ASSPRVGIQETQY
V gene: TRBV7-2
CDR3 length: 13

CDR3 protein: ASSSGQMNTEAF
V gene: TRBV28
CDR3 length: 12

CDR3 protein: ASSQGLAGDTQY
V gene: TRBV4-1
CDR3 length: 12

CDR3 protein: ASSLWGGGNEKLF
V gene: TRBV28
CDR3 length: 13

CDR3 protein: ASSSGVRVGQF
V gene: TRBV6-5
CDR3 length: 11

CDR3 protein: ATSRDYGTRQDEQF
V gene: TRBV15
CDR3 length: 14

CDR3 protein: ASKTGHGNTIY
V gene: TRBV25-1
CDR3 length: 11

CDR3 protein: ASSQDNWAGMDEQY
V gene: TRBV4-3
CDR3 length: 14

CDR3 protein: ASSSTGDQPQH
V gene: TRBV18
CDR3 length: 11

CDR3 protein: ASSDQRQGVKGANVLT
V gene: TRBV11-2
CDR3 length: 16

CDR3 protein: ASSFWGLTDTQY
V gene: TRBV5-1
CDR3 length: 12

CDR3 protein: ASSQQGANEKLF
V gene: TRBV5-6
CDR3 length: 12

CDR3 protein: ASSLDRTGGNQPQH
V gene: TRBV28
CDR3 length: 14

CDR3 protein: ASSLGTGRGGNEQF
V gene: TRBV7-9
CDR3 length: 14

CDR3 protein: ASSLNIRGTEAF
V gene: TRBV27
CDR3 length: 12

CDR3 protein: ASSEQTGVGEQY
V gene: TRBV5-1
CDR3 length: 12

CDR3 protein: ASSSQGLAGTDTQY
V gene: TRBV2
CDR3 length: 14

CDR3 protein: ASSSILGEQF
V gene: TRBV11-3
CDR3 length: 10

CDR3 protein: ASSLGVAGTKDEQF
V gene: TRBV5-6
CDR3 length: 14

CDR3 protein: ASIVGTARNQPQH
V gene: TRBV6-1
CDR3 length: 13

CDR3 protein: ASSSGDKAGAEAF
V gene: TRBV5-1
CDR3 length: 13